Shown below are 7 T cell receptor beta chains from a single sample sequenced in a study of Ad26.COV2.S vaccination and SARS-CoV-2 variants. Sequencing used immunoSEQ multiplex PCR; TCRdb keeps in-frame clones, though not all of them. The table lists 300,000 to 350,000 clones, roughly 90% of them singletons, with 6.4% in the top ten. The treatment denotes: some 20 received Ad26.COV2.S at low or high dose, single or two shots; 5 received placebo; per-sample allocation not given. Collection of samples fell on day 63 after the first vaccine or placebo injection. The sample consisted of peripheral blood, taken in a trial of Ad26.COV2.S vaccine versus placebo. Source of these receptors: a person aged 18 to 59 who received the Ad26.COV2.S COVID-19 vaccine or a placebo.

This clone was detected only once. Other DNA sequences of this sample code for an identical CDR3. DNA of the CDR3: TGTGCCAGCAGCGTAGCCCTCGGACAGCCCCAGCATTTT. It encodes CASSVALGQPQHF. The V call is TRBV9, the J call TRBJ1-5; D gene uncertain. V was clipped by 0 bases and J by 7 bases, with 8 bases between them. There are 13 residues in the CDR3. Germline assignment: CDR1 SGDLS and CDR2 YYNGEE.

This chain links TRBV6-5 with TRBJ2-7, with 7 bases matching TRBD1. The CDR3 length is 15 residues. CDR1 and CDR2 from the germline V gene are MNHEY and SVGAGI. Trimming cost V 0 bases and J 4 bases; bases outside gene matches: 6. CDR3 residues: CASSYSYRGLYEQYF. The CDR3 coding sequence is TGTGCCAGCAGTTACTCGTACAGGGGTTTGTACGAGCAGTACTTC.

The V and J genes are TRBV4-3 and TRBJ1-3; a possible D gene is TRBD1 (6 bases). There are 15 residues in the CDR3. Looked up from germline, CDR1 is LGHNA and CDR2 is YSLEER. Trimming took off 1 base at V and 2 bases at J, with 9 bases between the two ends. The CDR3 spells CASSQVGGTGNTIYF. CDR3 DNA sequence: TGCGCCAGCAGCCAAGTGGGGGGCACTGGAAACACCATATATTTT.

V and J are TRBV28 and TRBJ2-7, with D unresolved. Germline V gives CDR1 MDHEN, CDR2 SYDVKM. The CDR3 runs 15 residues. V gave up 3 bases and J gave up 4 bases, with 16 bases separating them. The CDR3 spells CASSLWGNVKYEQYF. The CDR3 DNA is TGTGCCAGCAGTTTGTGGGGAAATGTGAAGTACGAGCAGTACTTC.

This clone was seen once. The chain couples TRBV30 to TRBJ1-1, with TRBD1 matching over 9 bases. Trimming removed 3 bases from V and 9 bases from J; junction bases left unmatched: 11. The CDR3 contains 14 residues. CDR1 and CDR2 (germline): GTSNPN, SVGIG (reference sequence). DNA for the CDR3: TGTGCCTGGAGCGCCGGACAGGGGAGGCAGAAAGCTTTCTTT. Its translation: CAWSAGQGRQKAFF.

Only one count was recorded for this clone. The chain employs TRBV19 and TRBJ2-1, with 9 bases fitting TRBD2. V was clipped by 3 bases and J by 3 bases; unmatched bases: 0. Germline-derived CDR1 and CDR2 are LNHDA and SQIVND (reference sequence). The CDR3 covers 14 residues. The CDR3: CASSMTSGYNEQFF. CDR3 nucleotide sequence: TGTGCCAGTAGTATGACTAGCGGCTACAATGAGCAGTTCTTC.

This chain links TRBV6-2 or TRBV6-3 with TRBJ2-5, with D uncertain. This CDR3 is built from 13 residues. Trimming shortened V by 2 bases and J by 1 base, and 5 bases separated the two germline ends. Germline V gene sequence: CDR1 MNHEY, CDR2 SVGEGT. The CDR3 loop is CASSYASQETQYF. In DNA form, the CDR3 reads TGTGCCAGCAGTTACGCCAGCCAAGAGACCCAGTACTTC.